One sample yielded the 23 T cell receptor beta chains listed below, sequenced in a study of early T cells in non-severe SARS-CoV-2 infection. TCRdb reprocessed the 5' RACE reads via MiXCR and lists one record per CDR3 protein. The table has fewer than 35,000 distinct CDR3 sequences, around 5% seen once; the top ten hold over 12%. Sequencing used whole blood. The source of these receptors is an adult who was a healthcare worker with PCR-confirmed SARS-CoV-2 infection or an uninfected control (not recorded which).

This clonotype was counted many times. V is TRBV18 and J is TRBJ2-7; no firm D call. Germline V CDR1 and CDR2: KGHSH, LQKENI. This CDR3 has 12 residues. V lost 0 bases to trimming and J lost 2 bases, with 2 bases between them. DNA for the CDR3: TGTGCCAGCTCACCACCTACCTACGAGCAGTACTTC. Translation gives CASSPPTYEQYF.

The V and J genes are TRBV20-1 and TRBJ2-7; TRBD2 matches at 11 bases. The CDR3 is 12 amino acids. The V segment lost 4 bases and the J segment 6 bases; nucleotides outside the gene matches: 2. Germline V CDR1 and CDR2: DFQATT, SNEGSKA (reference sequence). This chain's CDR3 is CSAKGLAAEQYF. DNA of the CDR3: TGCAGTGCTAAGGGACTAGCGGCCGAGCAGTACTTC.

This clonotype was counted at least ten times. The chain has TRBV6-5 and TRBJ1-4, with no clear D. This CDR3 region has 11 residues. V shed 5 bases and J shed 15 bases, with 13 bases lying between them. Germline CDR1 reads MNHEY; CDR2 reads SVGAGI. The CDR3 DNA sequence: TGTGCCAGCAGTGACTTCCGGGCGGTGTTTTTT. Its protein product is CASSDFRAVFF.

This clonotype was counted many times. The chain is built from TRBV5-1 and TRBJ2-5; TRBD2 agrees at 9 bases. Losses at the gene ends were 6 bases for V and 1 base for J; bases not matched to a gene: 4. The CDR3 sequence is 14 residues long. CDR1 is SGHRS, CDR2 YFSETQ, per germline. CDR3 bases: TGCGCCAGCATGGTTAGCGGGGGCCAAGAGACCCAGTACTTC. Its protein is CASMVSGGQETQYF.

The sample holds a few counts of this clonotype. The chain uses TRBV7-8 and TRBJ1-6; a weak D match, TRBD1 (5 bases). The V end was cut by 8 bases, the J end by 7 bases, with 15 bases between. This CDR3 is built from 14 residues. The germline CDR1 and CDR2 sequences are SGHVS and FQNEAQ. The CDR3 loop is CASHTTGGNSPLHF. In nucleotides, the CDR3 is TGTGCCAGCCATACCACCGGGGGAAATTCACCCCTCCACTTT.

The chain employs TRBV29-1 and TRBJ1-2; TRBD1 agrees at 8 bases. Germline lookup yields CDR1 SQVTM and CDR2 ANQGSEA. The junction had 8 bases not matched to a gene; V was cut back by 6 bases and J by 5 bases. The CDR3 spans 13 residues. The CDR3 DNA is TGCAGCGTCAGTGGACAGGGAAGTTATGGCTACACCTTC. Its protein product is CSVSGQGSYGYTF.

This clonotype was seen many times. This rearrangement joins TRBV12-3 or TRBV12-4 to TRBJ2-7; 11 bases match TRBD1. CDR3 length: 16 residues. V was pared by 0 bases and J by 7 bases, with 8 bases of the junction left unmatched. CDR3 in DNA: TGTGCCAGCAGTTTAGCGCGCGGACAGGGGGCCTGGGAGCAGTACTTC. Translated, it gives CASSLARGQGAWEQYF.

In this sample, this clonotype turned up many times. The rearrangement links TRBV12-3 or TRBV12-4 to TRBJ1-1; D unclear. Trimming shortened V by 1 base and J by 0 bases, and 3 bases separated the two germline ends. The CDR3 totals 13 residues. CDR3 DNA: TGTGCCAGCAGTTTAGGAGTGAACACTGAAGCTTTCTTT. Translating it yields CASSLGVNTEAFF.

At least ten counts were recorded for this clonotype. The chain recombines TRBV28 with TRBJ1-3; D is ambiguous. This CDR3 is 14 amino acids long. Trimming took off 3 bases at V and 0 bases at J, with 6 bases between the two ends. From germline, CDR1 is MDHEN and CDR2 SYDVKM. The CDR3, as DNA: TGTGCCAGCAGTTTTACGAGCTCTGGAAACACCATATATTTT. Protein: CASSFTSSGNTIYF.

This clonotype was detected ten times or more. The chain uses TRBV18 and TRBJ2-5; 9 positions match TRBD1. The CDR3 length is 16 residues. CDR1 and CDR2 (germline): KGHSH, LQKENI. With 6 bases clipped from V and 2 bases from J, the junction kept 10 bases outside the gene matches. The CDR3 nucleotides are TGTGCCAGCTCTTCTAGGACAGGGGAGGCACAAGAGACCCAGTACTTC. As protein: CASSSRTGEAQETQYF.

In this sample, this clonotype turned up many times. The genes are TRBV27 and TRBJ1-1; tentative D call: TRBD1 (6 bases). Trimming removed 8 bases from V and 2 bases from J, with 24 bases in between. The V gene's germline CDR1 is MNHEY and CDR2 SMNVEV (reference sequence). This CDR3 is 17 amino acids long. The DNA of the CDR3 is TGTGCCAGCCCCCCGCTTTGCCGACAGGATATCAACACTGAAGCTTTCTTT. It specifies CASPPLCRQDINTEAFF.

This clonotype was seen more than once but under ten times. This rearrangement joins TRBV5-6 to TRBJ1-1; 7 nucleotides line up with TRBD1. Unmatched junction bases numbered 5, after V lost 4 bases and J lost 5 bases. The CDR3 extends over 13 amino acids. Germline CDR1 SGHDT, CDR2 YYEEEE. The CDR3 loop is CASSLQGWTEAFF. The CDR3 DNA follows: TGTGCCAGCAGCCTACAGGGGTGGACTGAAGCTTTCTTT.

This clonotype was seen repeatedly, ten times or more. The chain uses TRBV7-9 and TRBJ2-5; 7 bases agree with TRBD1. CDR3 length: 17 residues. The V and J ends lost 5 bases and 1 base, in that order; junction bases with no gene match: 13. CDR1 and CDR2 (germline): SEHNR, FQNEAQ (reference sequence). CDR3 nucleotide sequence: TGTGCCAGCAGCCCGTCGATGAGACAGGGACCCCAAGAGACCCAGTACTTC. Translation gives CASSPSMRQGPQETQYF. The variable domain in full, with the rest retrieved from reference TRBV7-9 and TRBJ2-5, is DTGVSQNPRHKITKRGQNVTFRCDPISEHNRLYWYRQTLGQGPEFLTYFQNEAQLEKSRLLSDRFSAERPKGSFSTLEIQRTEQGDSAMYLCASSPSMRQGPQETQYFGPGTRLLVL.

This clonotype showed up many times. The chain's CDR3 is CSAIKGANEQFF. In nucleotides, the CDR3 is TGCAGTGCTATAAAGGGGGCCAATGAGCAGTTCTTC. The chain joins TRBV20-1 to TRBJ2-1, with 7 nucleotides matching TRBD1. After removal of 4 bases from V and 6 bases from J, the junction contained 3 bases not matched to a gene. Germline assignment: CDR1 DFQATT and CDR2 SNEGSKA (reference sequence). This CDR3 has 12 amino acids.

This clonotype was counted ten times or more. The chain has TRBV20-1 and TRBJ1-1; 8 bases fit TRBD1. The ends lost 0 bases at V and 0 bases at J; junction bases unmatched: 6. This CDR3 spans 16 amino acids. The germline CDR1 and CDR2 sequences are DFQATT and SNEGSKA (reference sequence). The DNA for the CDR3 is TGCAGTGCTAGAGATCCCAGACAGGGGATGAACACTGAAGCTTTCTTT. Its protein product is CSARDPRQGMNTEAFF.

The chain carries TRBV3-2 and TRBJ1-2. TRBV3-2 is a listed pseudogene. The CDR3 has 14 residues. CDR3 region: CASSQRNTALGYTF. DNA of the CDR3: TGTGCCAGCAGCCAACGGAACACAGCACTTGGCTACACCTTC.

By share, this clonotype counts as medium-sized (0.01 to 0.1%). The chain employs TRBV2 and TRBJ1-5; D might be TRBD1 (6 bases). The V and J ends lost 6 bases and 3 bases respectively, with 15 bases between them. This CDR3 spans 15 amino acids. Germline lookup yields CDR1 SNHLY and CDR2 FYNNEI. CDR3 sequence reads: CASRRTVDLNQPQHF. Here the CDR3 DNA reads TGTGCCAGCAGAAGGACAGTTGATCTCAATCAGCCCCAGCATTTT.

This clonotype occurred many times. The V gene is TRBV2, the J gene TRBJ2-5; D ambiguous. The CDR3 totals 13 residues. Looked up from germline, CDR1 is SNHLY and CDR2 is FYNNEI. The CDR3 reads CASRSASVETQYF. CDR3 nucleotide sequence: TGTGCGTCCAGAAGTGCTAGTGTTGAGACCCAGTACTTC.

V and J are TRBV28 and TRBJ2-3, with 12 bases fitting TRBD1. V lost 8 bases to trimming and J lost 5 bases; unmatched junction nucleotides: 5. In germline, CDR1 is MDHEN, CDR2 SYDVKM. There are 14 residues in the CDR3. CDR3 loop: CASGTGGKLDTQYF. CDR3 DNA sequence: TGTGCCAGCGGGACAGGGGGCAAGTTAGATACGCAGTATTTT.

This clonotype was seen ten or more times. The genes are TRBV5-1 and TRBJ2-7, with D perhaps assigned TRBD1 or TRBD2 (5 bases each). Trimming cost V 0 bases and J 3 bases, with 10 bases left between them. CDR1 and CDR2 from the germline V gene are SGHRS and YFSETQ. The CDR3 spans 14 residues. CDR3 amino acids: CASSLGDPGYEQYF. The CDR3 coding sequence is TGCGCCAGCAGCTTGGGGGACCCGGGCTACGAGCAGTACTTC. The full variable domain, completed using reference TRBV5-1 and TRBJ2-7, is KAGVTQTPRYLIKTRGQQVTLSCSPISGHRSVSWYQQTPGQGLQFLFEYFSETQRNKGNFPGRFSGRQFSNSRSEMNVSTLELGDSALYLCASSLGDPGYEQYFGPGTRLTVT.

This clonotype was observed a few times. The chain's CDR3 is CASSSIRGGTSTEAFF. Written as DNA, the CDR3 is TGTGCCAGCAGCTCAATCAGGGGAGGGACATCCACTGAAGCTTTCTTT. The chain combines TRBV7-6 with TRBJ1-1; D is possibly TRBD1 (6 bases). CDR3 length: 16 amino acids. V lost 4 bases and J 4 bases, leaving 19 bases between the germline ends. CDR1 SGHVS and CDR2 FNYEAQ come from the germline V gene.

This clonotype was observed a few times. V and J are TRBV2 and TRBJ1-6; no definite D call. The germline gives CDR1 SNHLY, CDR2 FYNNEI. The germline V and J ends were trimmed by 1 base and 9 bases, with 19 bases remaining between them. The CDR3 has 17 amino acids. CDR3 in DNA: TGTGCCAGCAGTGAAGAACTGGGGAGGCACCATTTTTCACCCCTCCACTTT. It codes for CASSEELGRHHFSPLHF. The entire variable domain, with the rest obtained from reference TRBV2 and TRBJ1-6, is as follows: EPEVTQTPSHQVTQMGQEVILRCVPISNHLYFYWYRQILGQKVEFLVSFYNNEISEKSEIFDDQFSVERPDGSNFTLKIRSTKLEDSAMYFCASSEELGRHHFSPLHFGNGTRLTVT.

This clonotype was recorded many times. The chain employs TRBV7-6 and TRBJ2-1; no reliable D call. Germline-derived CDR1 and CDR2 are SGHVS and FNYEAQ. V was clipped by 5 bases and J by 0 bases, with 14 bases between them. CDR3 size: 16 residues. The CDR3 spells CASSLDRFSSYNEQFF. Written as DNA, the CDR3 is TGTGCCAGCAGCCTGGACCGTTTTAGCTCCTACAATGAGCAGTTCTTC.